These T cell receptor beta chains were read from a single sample in a study of blood T cells in healthy people across ages. TCRdb reprocessed the 5' RACE reads via MiXCR and lists one record per CDR3 protein. The sample contains about 1.4 million distinct CDR3 sequences, 59% of which appear only once. What was sequenced was blood. Receptor source: a man aged 18 to 29 in good health. The CDR3 runs from the conserved cysteine through the conserved F or W. Each record gives: D gene, V gene, J gene, clone size, CDR3 DNA, CDR3 protein. A D gene is named only where the DNA matches it firmly. Size is stated for part of the rows, as once, few or many counts, or as a class when the clone is expanded.

d_gene: NA; v_gene: TRBV12-3/TRBV12-4; j_gene: TRBJ2-7; abundance: NA; CDR3nt: TGTGCCAGCAGTGGGACACTACCCCCCTACGAGCAGTACTTC; CDR3aa: CASSGTLPPYEQYF
d_gene: NA; v_gene: TRBV7-9; j_gene: TRBJ2-3; abundance: once; CDR3nt: TGTGCCAGCAGCTCACCGGTGGTAGGGAGCACAGATACGCAGTATTTT; CDR3aa: CASSSPVVGSTDTQYF
d_gene: TRBD2; v_gene: TRBV20-1; j_gene: TRBJ2-7; abundance: NA; CDR3nt: TGCAGTGTTCTCGCGGGAGTTGCCGAGCAGTACTTC; CDR3aa: CSVLAGVAEQYF
d_gene: NA; v_gene: TRBV25-1; j_gene: TRBJ2-7; abundance: NA; CDR3nt: TGTGCCAGCCGTCGAGAGTACGAGCAGTACTTC; CDR3aa: CASRREYEQYF
d_gene: NA; v_gene: TRBV11-2; j_gene: TRBJ1-5; abundance: few; CDR3nt: TGTGCCAGCAGCCCCACAGGGCGTAGTGGTCAGCCCCAGCATTTT; CDR3aa: CASSPTGRSGQPQHF
d_gene: NA; v_gene: TRBV6-2/TRBV6-3; j_gene: TRBJ2-3; abundance: NA; CDR3nt: TGTGCCAGCAGTTACGACGGGGCGCAGTATTTT; CDR3aa: CASSYDGAQYF
d_gene: NA; v_gene: TRBV30; j_gene: TRBJ1-5; abundance: NA; CDR3nt: TGTGCTAAAACCGGGACCGCGAAGCATTTT; CDR3aa: CAKTGTAKHF
d_gene: NA; v_gene: TRBV6-6; j_gene: TRBJ2-3; abundance: few; CDR3nt: TGTGCCAGCAGTTACAGTCCGGCGGGACGCACAGATACGCAGTATTTT; CDR3aa: CASSYSPAGRTDTQYF
d_gene: NA; v_gene: TRBV11-1; j_gene: TRBJ2-3; abundance: few; CDR3nt: TGTGCCAGCAGCTTCGCGACAGGGGGTGGCGCAGCGGGAGGGCCGACAGATACGCAGTATTTT; CDR3aa: CASSFATGGGAAGGPTDTQYF
d_gene: NA; v_gene: TRBV9; j_gene: TRBJ2-7; abundance: NA; CDR3nt: TGTGCCAGCAGCGGGGACATTACCTCCTACGAGCAGTACTTC; CDR3aa: CASSGDITSYEQYF
d_gene: NA; v_gene: TRBV7-2; j_gene: TRBJ2-2; abundance: NA; CDR3nt: TGTGCCAGCAGCTTACCCCCAGGGGAGAAGAGGAACACCGGGGAGCTGTTTTTT; CDR3aa: CASSLPPGEKRNTGELFF
d_gene: NA; v_gene: TRBV6-2/TRBV6-3; j_gene: TRBJ1-2; abundance: NA; CDR3nt: TGTGCCAGCACCGGACAATCGTATGGCTACACCTTC; CDR3aa: CASTGQSYGYTF
d_gene: NA; v_gene: TRBV7-9; j_gene: TRBJ1-2; abundance: NA; CDR3nt: TGTGCCAGCAGCTCGAACAGGGCCGGGGGGACTGGCTACACCTTC; CDR3aa: CASSSNRAGGTGYTF
d_gene: TRBD1; v_gene: TRBV6-1; j_gene: TRBJ2-2; abundance: NA; CDR3nt: TGTGCCACCCGTGGGACAGGAAACACCGGGGAGCTGTTTTTT; CDR3aa: CATRGTGNTGELFF
d_gene: TRBD2; v_gene: TRBV6-2/TRBV6-3; j_gene: TRBJ2-1; abundance: NA; CDR3nt: TGTGCCAGCAGTAGACTAGCGGGAAACAATGAGCAGTTCTTC; CDR3aa: CASSRLAGNNEQFF
d_gene: NA; v_gene: TRBV5-1; j_gene: TRBJ2-2; abundance: many; CDR3nt: TGCGCCAGCAGCACAACAGGATTTTGGACCGGGGAGCTGTTTTTT; CDR3aa: CASSTTGFWTGELFF
d_gene: NA; v_gene: TRBV20-1; j_gene: TRBJ1-2; abundance: NA; CDR3nt: TGCAGTGCTAGCGAGCCAGAGAACTATGGCTACACCTTC; CDR3aa: CSASEPENYGYTF
d_gene: NA; v_gene: TRBV7-2; j_gene: TRBJ1-2; abundance: NA; CDR3nt: TGTGCCAGCAGCTTAGGGGATGCCGGACCAGTCAACTATGGCTACACCTTC; CDR3aa: CASSLGDAGPVNYGYTF
d_gene: NA; v_gene: TRBV13; j_gene: TRBJ2-5; abundance: once; CDR3nt: TGTGCCAGCAGCTTAGGGCGAGGGACGAGGGAGACCCAGTACTTC; CDR3aa: CASSLGRGTRETQYF
d_gene: TRBD1; v_gene: TRBV7-8; j_gene: TRBJ1-4; abundance: few; CDR3nt: TGTGCCAGCAGCCGAGCAGGGGGGATCGAAAAACTGTTTTTT; CDR3aa: CASSRAGGIEKLFF
d_gene: TRBD1; v_gene: TRBV7-2; j_gene: TRBJ1-5; abundance: NA; CDR3nt: TGTGCCAGCAGCTCTAGGACAGGGTACGGTCAGCCCCAGCATTTT; CDR3aa: CASSSRTGYGQPQHF
d_gene: NA; v_gene: TRBV6-5; j_gene: TRBJ2-3; abundance: NA; CDR3nt: TGTGCCAGCAGTTACTATTGGGGCGGCACAGATACGCAGTATTTT; CDR3aa: CASSYYWGGTDTQYF
d_gene: TRBD2; v_gene: TRBV7-8; j_gene: TRBJ2-1; abundance: few; CDR3nt: TGTGCCAGCAGCCCCCGGGGTAGCGGGAGAGTGAATGAGCAGTTCTTC; CDR3aa: CASSPRGSGRVNEQFF
d_gene: NA; v_gene: TRBV29-1; j_gene: TRBJ2-7; abundance: few; CDR3nt: TGCAGCGTTGAAGACGTGGCCTACGAGCAGTACTTC; CDR3aa: CSVEDVAYEQYF
d_gene: NA; v_gene: TRBV5-5; j_gene: TRBJ2-4; abundance: NA; CDR3nt: TGTGCCAGCAGCTTGGTAAACATTCAGTACTTC; CDR3aa: CASSLVNIQYF
d_gene: NA; v_gene: TRBV20-1; j_gene: TRBJ2-1; abundance: NA; CDR3nt: TGCAGTGCTTCTACTAGCAGGTTCTACAATGAGCAGTTCTTC; CDR3aa: CSASTSRFYNEQFF
d_gene: TRBD1; v_gene: TRBV20-1; j_gene: TRBJ2-5; abundance: NA; CDR3nt: TGCAGTGCTAGGGACGAGACAGGGTCAATTCAAGAGACCCAGTACTTC; CDR3aa: CSARDETGSIQETQYF
d_gene: NA; v_gene: TRBV6-5; j_gene: TRBJ1-1; abundance: NA; CDR3nt: TGTGCCAGCAGTTTAAGGGATGGCATGAACACTGAAGCTTTCTTT; CDR3aa: CASSLRDGMNTEAFF
d_gene: NA; v_gene: TRBV20-1; j_gene: TRBJ1-2; abundance: NA; CDR3nt: TGCAGTGCATGGGACGGCTCAAACTATGGCTACACCTTC; CDR3aa: CSAWDGSNYGYTF
d_gene: TRBD1; v_gene: TRBV7-8; j_gene: TRBJ2-5; abundance: NA; CDR3nt: TGTGCCAGCAGCTCCTGGCCAGGGACAGGGGAGGAGACCCAGTACTTC; CDR3aa: CASSSWPGTGEETQYF
d_gene: NA; v_gene: TRBV20-1; j_gene: TRBJ2-7; abundance: few; CDR3nt: TGCAGTGCTCTCCTCACAGCCTACGAGCAGTACTTC; CDR3aa: CSALLTAYEQYF
d_gene: NA; v_gene: TRBV7-9; j_gene: TRBJ1-1; abundance: many; CDR3nt: TGTGCCAGCAGCCCTACTGAGGGCACTGAAGCTTTCTTT; CDR3aa: CASSPTEGTEAFF
d_gene: TRBD2; v_gene: TRBV20-1; j_gene: TRBJ2-7; abundance: many; CDR3nt: TGCAGTGCTAGAGATCTAGGGCGGGAGAGCTACGAGCAGTACTTC; CDR3aa: CSARDLGRESYEQYF
d_gene: NA; v_gene: TRBV4-1; j_gene: TRBJ1-5; abundance: NA; CDR3nt: TGCGCCAGCAGCCAAAGTGGGCAGGTGGATCAGCCCCAGCATTTT; CDR3aa: CASSQSGQVDQPQHF
d_gene: TRBD1; v_gene: TRBV29-1; j_gene: TRBJ1-1; abundance: once; CDR3nt: TGCAGCGTTTCCGGGACAGGGTTCGCTGAAGCTTTCTTT; CDR3aa: CSVSGTGFAEAFF
d_gene: TRBD1; v_gene: TRBV2; j_gene: TRBJ2-7; abundance: NA; CDR3nt: TGTGCCAGCAGTCTCGGACAGGGGGCGCTTACGGCCGAGCAGTACTTC; CDR3aa: CASSLGQGALTAEQYF
d_gene: NA; v_gene: TRBV4-1; j_gene: TRBJ1-5; abundance: NA; CDR3nt: TGCGCCAGCAGCCAAGATTGGGTGGTACAGGAGGATCAGCCCCAGCATTTT; CDR3aa: CASSQDWVVQEDQPQHF
d_gene: NA; v_gene: TRBV20-1; j_gene: TRBJ1-6; abundance: NA; CDR3nt: TGCAGTGCTAGTATTAGGCATCCCTCTTCACCCCTCCACTTT; CDR3aa: CSASIRHPSSPLHF
d_gene: TRBD2; v_gene: TRBV20-1; j_gene: TRBJ2-5; abundance: NA; CDR3nt: TGCAGTGCTCTAGCGGGATCTTTCCTACAAGAGACCCAGTACTTC; CDR3aa: CSALAGSFLQETQYF
d_gene: NA; v_gene: TRBV7-2; j_gene: TRBJ1-4; abundance: NA; CDR3nt: TGTGCCAGCAGCTTATTTTGGTCAGGGCAGGGCGGAACTAATGAAAAACTGTTTTTT; CDR3aa: CASSLFWSGQGGTNEKLFF
d_gene: NA; v_gene: TRBV20-1; j_gene: TRBJ2-7; abundance: NA; CDR3nt: TGCAGTGCTAGTGTTGTGGCCTACGAGCAGTACTTC; CDR3aa: CSASVVAYEQYF
d_gene: NA; v_gene: TRBV6-2/TRBV6-3; j_gene: TRBJ1-2; abundance: NA; CDR3nt: TGTGCCAGCATGGAACCGGGTCATGGGGCTCCTAACTATGGCTACACCTTC; CDR3aa: CASMEPGHGAPNYGYTF
d_gene: TRBD1; v_gene: TRBV27; j_gene: TRBJ1-5; abundance: NA; CDR3nt: TGTGCCAGCAGTCCGACAGGGGGCCGGGGCAATCAGCCCCAGCATTTT; CDR3aa: CASSPTGGRGNQPQHF
d_gene: NA; v_gene: TRBV28; j_gene: TRBJ1-2; abundance: NA; CDR3nt: TGTGCCAGCAACCGCGGAAATGGGCCCTATGGCTACACCTTC; CDR3aa: CASNRGNGPYGYTF